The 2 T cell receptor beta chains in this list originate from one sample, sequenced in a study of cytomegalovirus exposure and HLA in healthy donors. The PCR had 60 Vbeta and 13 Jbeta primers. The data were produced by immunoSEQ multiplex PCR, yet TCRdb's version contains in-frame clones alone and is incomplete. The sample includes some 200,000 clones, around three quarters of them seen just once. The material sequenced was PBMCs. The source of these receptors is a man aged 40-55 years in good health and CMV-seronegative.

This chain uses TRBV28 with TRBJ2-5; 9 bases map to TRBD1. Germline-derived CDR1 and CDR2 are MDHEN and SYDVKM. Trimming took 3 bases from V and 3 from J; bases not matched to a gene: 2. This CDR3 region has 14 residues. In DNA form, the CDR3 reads TGTGCCAGCAGTTTTCGGACAGGGGAAGAGACCCAGTACTTC. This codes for CASSFRTGEETQYF.

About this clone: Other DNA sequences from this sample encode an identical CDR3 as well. CDR3 sequence (DNA): TGCGCCAGCAGCTTGGAAGGGGGCAACACTGAAGCTTTCTTT. Encoded protein: CASSLEGGNTEAFF. J is TRBJ1-1 and V is TRBV5-1; TRBD1 matches 7 bases. The CDR3 is 14 amino acids. The junction had 1 base not matched to a gene; V was cut back by 0 bases and J by 2 bases. Germline values: CDR1 SGHRS, CDR2 YFSETQ.